The subject of this entry is one TCR beta chain. Antigen specificity is unknown. This record belongs to a study of blood T cells in healthy people across ages. Primers used in a second PCR of roughly 6 to 11 cycles were a sample-barcoded 5' primer and a J-beta primer mix. The template-switch adaptor, which had 12 random nucleotides, put a tag on each cDNA molecule. TCRdb itself ran the 5' RACE reads through MiXCR, one entry per CDR3 protein. Of under 950,000 distinct CDR3 sequences in the sample, about 24% were seen once. The extraction recovered at least 6 micrograms of total RNA per sample. Study findings and constraints: It was not known whether donors were CMV positive (a possible confounder of expanded clonotype changes).

This CDR3 comprises 16 residues. V dropped 0 bases and J dropped 1 base, with 11 bases sitting between them. CDR1 and CDR2 from the germline V gene are LGHNA and YSLEER. The specimen was blood. The receptor was derived from a man between 65 and 85 years old in good health. The chain links TRBV4-3 to TRBJ2-3, with D possibly matching TRBD2 (5 bases). The CDR3 loop reads CASSQESGPGTDTQYF. DNA of the CDR3: TGCGCCAGCAGCCAAGAGAGCGGCCCAGGCACAGATACGCAGTATTTT.